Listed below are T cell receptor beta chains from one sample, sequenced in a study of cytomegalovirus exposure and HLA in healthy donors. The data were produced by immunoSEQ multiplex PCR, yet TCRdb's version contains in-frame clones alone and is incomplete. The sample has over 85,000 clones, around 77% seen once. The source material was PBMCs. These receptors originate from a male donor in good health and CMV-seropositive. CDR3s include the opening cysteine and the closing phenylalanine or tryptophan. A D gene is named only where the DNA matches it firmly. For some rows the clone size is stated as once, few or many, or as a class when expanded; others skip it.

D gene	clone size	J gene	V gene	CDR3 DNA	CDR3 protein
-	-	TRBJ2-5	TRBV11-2	TGTGCCAGCAGCTTATTCCCTCTTGAGACCCAGTACTTC	CASSLFPLETQYF
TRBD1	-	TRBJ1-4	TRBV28	TGTGCCAGCAGGGGCCCGGTCAGGGGGAGAACTAATGAAAAACTGTTTTTT	CASRGPVRGRTNEKLFF
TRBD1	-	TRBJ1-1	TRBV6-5	TGTGCCAGCAGTTCCGGACAGGGGGCGCAAACTGAAGCTTTCTTT	CASSSGQGAQTEAFF
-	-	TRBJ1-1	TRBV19	TGTGCCAGTAGTATAGTAGAGCGGAATGGCACTGAAGCTTTCTTT	CASSIVERNGTEAFF
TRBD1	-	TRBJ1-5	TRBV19	TGTGCCAGTAGTACCTCGGGACAGGGGATTCATCAGCCCCAGCATTTT	CASSTSGQGIHQPQHF
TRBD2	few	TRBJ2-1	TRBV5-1	TGCGCCAGCAGCACCTTAGCGGGGGCCAGCCACAATGAGCAGTTCTTC	CASSTLAGASHNEQFF
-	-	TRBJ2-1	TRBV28	TGTGCCAGCCCTGGGGGGAGCGGGGAGCAGTTCTTC	CASPGGSGEQFF
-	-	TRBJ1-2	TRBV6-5	TGTGCCAGCAGTTCACTTACTAACTATGGCTACACCTTC	CASSSLTNYGYTF
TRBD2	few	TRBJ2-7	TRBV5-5	TGTGCCAGCAGCTTCCGGCTAGCGGGAAACTACGAGCAGTACTTC	CASSFRLAGNYEQYF
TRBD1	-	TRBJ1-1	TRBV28	TGTGCCAGCAGTTTAGTGAGGGGGCTCATCTTT	CASSLVRGLIF